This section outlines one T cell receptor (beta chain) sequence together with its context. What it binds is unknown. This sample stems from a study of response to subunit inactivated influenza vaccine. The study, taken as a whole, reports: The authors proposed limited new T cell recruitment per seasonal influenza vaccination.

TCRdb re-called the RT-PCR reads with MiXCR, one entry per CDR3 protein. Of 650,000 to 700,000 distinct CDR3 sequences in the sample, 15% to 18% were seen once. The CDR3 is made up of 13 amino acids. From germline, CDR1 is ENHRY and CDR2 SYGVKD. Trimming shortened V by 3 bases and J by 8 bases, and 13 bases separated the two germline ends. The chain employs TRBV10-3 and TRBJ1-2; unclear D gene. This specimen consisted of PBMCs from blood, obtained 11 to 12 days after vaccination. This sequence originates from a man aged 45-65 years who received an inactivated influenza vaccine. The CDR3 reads CAISELEAGGYTF. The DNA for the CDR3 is TGTGCCATCAGTGAATTGGAGGCCGGAGGCTACACCTTC.